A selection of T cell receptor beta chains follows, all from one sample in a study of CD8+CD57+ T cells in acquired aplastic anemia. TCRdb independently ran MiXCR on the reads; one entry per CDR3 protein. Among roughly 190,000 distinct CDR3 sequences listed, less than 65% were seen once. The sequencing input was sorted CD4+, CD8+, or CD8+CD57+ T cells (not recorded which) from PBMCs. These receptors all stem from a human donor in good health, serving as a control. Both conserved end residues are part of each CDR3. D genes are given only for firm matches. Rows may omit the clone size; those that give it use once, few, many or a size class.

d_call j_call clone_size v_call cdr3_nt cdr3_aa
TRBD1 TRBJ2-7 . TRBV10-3 TGTGCCATCAGCCACGGGACAGCGAGGTCCTACGAGCAGTACTTC CAISHGTARSYEQYF
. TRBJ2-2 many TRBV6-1 TGTGCCAGCATTAGAACAGGGTGGGGCGGGGAGCTGTTTTTT CASIRTGWGGELFF
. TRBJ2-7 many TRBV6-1 TGTGCCTCAATTTCTGGGGACACATCCTCCTCCTACGAGCAGTACTTC CASISGDTSSSYEQYF
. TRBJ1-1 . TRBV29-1 TGCAGTTTAAGAACAGGGACAAGGACTGAAGCTTTCTTT CSLRTGTRTEAFF
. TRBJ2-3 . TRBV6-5 TGTGCCATCAGGGGAGGCGGGACAGATACGCAGTATTTT CAIRGGGTDTQYF
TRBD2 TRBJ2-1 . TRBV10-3 TGTGCCACCCCGCGGGGGGGTGCGGGAGGCGATGAGCAGTTCTTC CATPRGGAGGDEQFF
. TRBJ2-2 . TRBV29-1 TGCAGCGTCCGACGCGATCCCACCGGGGAGCTGTTTTTT CSVRRDPTGELFF
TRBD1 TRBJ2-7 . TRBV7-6 TGTGCCAGCAGCTTAGGGGACCGACAGGGCTACGAGCAGTACTTC CASSLGDRQGYEQYF
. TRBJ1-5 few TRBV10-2 TGCGCCAGCAGTGAGTCCTATGGGCCCCAGCATTTT CASSESYGPQHF
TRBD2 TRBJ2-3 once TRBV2 TGTGCCAGCAGCCCGTTAGCGGGGGGACATACGCAGTATTTT CASSPLAGGHTQYF
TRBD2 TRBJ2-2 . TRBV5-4 TGTGCCAGCAGCCGGACTAGCGGGGAGCTGTTTTTT CASSRTSGELFF
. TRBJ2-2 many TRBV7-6 TGTGCCAGCAGCTCCCCCGAATCGGCCGGGGAGCTGTTTTTT CASSSPESAGELFF
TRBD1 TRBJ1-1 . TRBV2 TGTGCCAGCAGGTCGGACAGGGAGGCTTTCTTT CASRSDREAFF
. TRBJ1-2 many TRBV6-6 TGTGCCAGCAGTCAGACAATTAACTATGGCTACACCTTC CASSQTINYGYTF
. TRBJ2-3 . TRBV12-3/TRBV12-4 TGTGCCAGCAGTACCAGGGGTACAGATACGCAGTATTTT CASSTRGTDTQYF
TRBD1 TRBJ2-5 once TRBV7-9 TGTGCCAGCAGCCCGACAGGGGTGGAAGAGACCCAGTACTTC CASSPTGVEETQYF
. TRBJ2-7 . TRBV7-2 TGTGCCAGCAGCTTATTAAACCCGAGGGCCTACGAGCAGTACTTC CASSLLNPRAYEQYF
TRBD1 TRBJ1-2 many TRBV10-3 TGTGCCATCAGACCGACAGGGACTAACTATGGCTACACCTTC CAIRPTGTNYGYTF
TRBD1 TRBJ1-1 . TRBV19 TGTGCCAGTACCTATCCGGGACAGAGGAACACTGAAGCTTTCTTT CASTYPGQRNTEAFF
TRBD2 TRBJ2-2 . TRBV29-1 TGCAGCCCCTGCGATCGCTTAAGGGGGGGACTAGCGGGACCCTTTAACACCGGGGAGCTGTTTTTT CSPCDRLRGGLAGPFNTGELFF
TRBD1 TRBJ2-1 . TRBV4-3 TGCGCCAGCAGCCAAGAACCAGGCAGGGGGCCGGGGAATGAGCAGTTCTTC CASSQEPGRGPGNEQFF
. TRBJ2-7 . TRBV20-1 TGCAGTGCGCCGGGGACCTCCTACGAGCAGTACTTC CSAPGTSYEQYF
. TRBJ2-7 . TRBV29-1 TGCAGCGTTGGGGGACAGGGGACTAGCGGAACCTACGAGCAGTACTTC CSVGGQGTSGTYEQYF
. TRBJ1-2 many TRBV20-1 TGCAGTGCTAGTCGGTCTAACTATGGCTACACCTTC CSASRSNYGYTF
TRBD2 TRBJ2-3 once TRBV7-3 TGTGCCAGCAGCCCCCTAATGAAGCGGGGGGGCCAGGGAGATACGCAGTATTTT CASSPLMKRGGQGDTQYF
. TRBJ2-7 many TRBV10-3 TGTGCCATCGGCCCTAAACCGGGACAAGCCTACGAGCAGTACTTC CAIGPKPGQAYEQYF
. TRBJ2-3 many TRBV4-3 TGCGCCAGCAGCCAAGTGGGGGGACAGTTCTCTAGCACAGATACGCAGTATTTT CASSQVGGQFSSTDTQYF
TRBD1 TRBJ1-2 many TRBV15 TGTGCCACCAGCAGAGACTTCGCGGGGACAGGGGGTGGCTACACCTTC CATSRDFAGTGGGYTF
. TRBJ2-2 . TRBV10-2 TGCGCCAGCAGCGCCACAGGAGACACCGGGGAGCTGTTTTTT CASSATGDTGELFF
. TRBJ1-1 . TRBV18 TGTGCCAGCTCACCGGTTAACAGGCCCACGGACACTGAAGCTTTCTTT CASSPVNRPTDTEAFF
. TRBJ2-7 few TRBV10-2 TGCGCCAGCAACGCCGGGACACACTCCTACGAGCAGTACTTC CASNAGTHSYEQYF
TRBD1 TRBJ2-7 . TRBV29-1 TGCAGCGCCCGGGACAGGGGACCCTACGAGCAGTACTTC CSARDRGPYEQYF
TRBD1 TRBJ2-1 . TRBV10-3 TGTGCCAGCAGATCACCGGGACAGGGTAATAGTGATGAGCAGTTCTTC CASRSPGQGNSDEQFF
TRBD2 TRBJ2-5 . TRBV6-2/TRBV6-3 TGTGCCAGCAGTTACTCGACCTTCGAAATCCTACTAGCGGGGGGGCCTGGGACCCAGTACTTC CASSYSTFEILLAGGPGTQYF
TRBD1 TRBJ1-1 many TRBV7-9 TGTGCCAGCAGCCTGAAGGGACAGGTGAACACTGAAGCTTTCTTT CASSLKGQVNTEAFF
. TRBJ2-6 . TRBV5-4 TGTGCCAGCGCTGCTTTCCAGGGCTCTGGGGCCAACGTCCTGACTTTC CASAAFQGSGANVLTF
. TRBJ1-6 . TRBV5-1 TGCGCCAGCAGCTTTTCAGGGCCCAATAATTCACCCCTCCACTTT CASSFSGPNNSPLHF
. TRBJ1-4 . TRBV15 TGTGCCACCAGCACCTCTGGACAGACTGAAAAACTGTTTTTT CATSTSGQTEKLFF
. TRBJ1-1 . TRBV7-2 TGTGCCAGCAGCCCCCAGTACTTTGGAAAAGCTTTCTTT CASSPQYFGKAFF
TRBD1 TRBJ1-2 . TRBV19 TGTGCCAGTAGTATTGGACAGGGTTTTGGTGGCTACACCTTC CASSIGQGFGGYTF
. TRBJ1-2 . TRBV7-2 TGTGCCAGCAGCTTAAGTTATGGCTACACCTTC CASSLSYGYTF
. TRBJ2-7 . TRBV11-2 TGTGCCAGCAGCCCAACTCAGCTATCACGCTCCTACGAGCAGTACTTC CASSPTQLSRSYEQYF
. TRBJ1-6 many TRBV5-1 TGCGCCAGCAGCTTGGCCTTAGAGAATTCACCCCTCCACTTT CASSLALENSPLHF
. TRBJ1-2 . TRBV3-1 TGTGCCAGCAGGGGGTATGGGAGCTATGGCTACACCTTC CASRGYGSYGYTF
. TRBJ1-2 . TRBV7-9 TGTGCCAGCAGACAGGGCGAAGGCTACACCTTC CASRQGEGYTF
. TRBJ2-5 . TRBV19 TGTGCCAGTAGTATGTTCGCGGGTGGGGTGGAGACCCAGTACTTC CASSMFAGGVETQYF
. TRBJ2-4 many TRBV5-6 TGTGCCAGCAGCTTGGTTGGTCCCCTTGAGAACATTCAGTACTTC CASSLVGPLENIQYF
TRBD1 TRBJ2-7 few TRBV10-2 TGCGCCAGCAACGCCGGGACAGGAGCCCCCTACGAGCAGTACTTC CASNAGTGAPYEQYF
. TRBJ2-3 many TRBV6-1 TGTGCCAGCAGTCTCACAGATACGCAGTATTTT CASSLTDTQYF
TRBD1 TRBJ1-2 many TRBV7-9 TGTGCCAGCAGCTTTGGACAGGGTGAGAGTGGCTACACCTTC CASSFGQGESGYTF
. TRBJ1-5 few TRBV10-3 TGTGCCATCAGTCCGGGGGGACCGACGAATCAGCCCCAGCATTTT CAISPGGPTNQPQHF
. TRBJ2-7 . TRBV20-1 TGCAGTGGTGGCGGAGGGGCCGACTACGAGCAGTACTTC CSGGGGADYEQYF
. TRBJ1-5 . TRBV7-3 TGTGCCAGCAGCCCGGACGGGGGGATCGGTCAGCCCCAGCATTTT CASSPDGGIGQPQHF
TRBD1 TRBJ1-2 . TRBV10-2 TGCGCCAGCAACGCCGGGACAGTCGATGGCTACACCTTC CASNAGTVDGYTF
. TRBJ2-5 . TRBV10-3 TGTGCCATCAATAACTCCCAAGAGACCCAGTACTTC CAINNSQETQYF
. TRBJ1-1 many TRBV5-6 TGTGCCAGCAGCTTTGCAGGAGGTGCTGAAGCTTTCTTT CASSFAGGAEAFF
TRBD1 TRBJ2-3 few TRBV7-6 TGTGCCAGCAGCACAGGGGGCACAGATACGCAGTATTTT CASSTGGTDTQYF
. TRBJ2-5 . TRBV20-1 TGCAGTGCTAGAGATCGCAGGGTGAGCGAGACCCAGTACTTC CSARDRRVSETQYF
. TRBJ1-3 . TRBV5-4 . CASSLEETQYFGPGTIYF
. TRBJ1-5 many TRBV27 TGTGCCAGCAGTCGAGGGTATCCAGGGTGGAATCAGCCCCAGCATTTT CASSRGYPGWNQPQHF